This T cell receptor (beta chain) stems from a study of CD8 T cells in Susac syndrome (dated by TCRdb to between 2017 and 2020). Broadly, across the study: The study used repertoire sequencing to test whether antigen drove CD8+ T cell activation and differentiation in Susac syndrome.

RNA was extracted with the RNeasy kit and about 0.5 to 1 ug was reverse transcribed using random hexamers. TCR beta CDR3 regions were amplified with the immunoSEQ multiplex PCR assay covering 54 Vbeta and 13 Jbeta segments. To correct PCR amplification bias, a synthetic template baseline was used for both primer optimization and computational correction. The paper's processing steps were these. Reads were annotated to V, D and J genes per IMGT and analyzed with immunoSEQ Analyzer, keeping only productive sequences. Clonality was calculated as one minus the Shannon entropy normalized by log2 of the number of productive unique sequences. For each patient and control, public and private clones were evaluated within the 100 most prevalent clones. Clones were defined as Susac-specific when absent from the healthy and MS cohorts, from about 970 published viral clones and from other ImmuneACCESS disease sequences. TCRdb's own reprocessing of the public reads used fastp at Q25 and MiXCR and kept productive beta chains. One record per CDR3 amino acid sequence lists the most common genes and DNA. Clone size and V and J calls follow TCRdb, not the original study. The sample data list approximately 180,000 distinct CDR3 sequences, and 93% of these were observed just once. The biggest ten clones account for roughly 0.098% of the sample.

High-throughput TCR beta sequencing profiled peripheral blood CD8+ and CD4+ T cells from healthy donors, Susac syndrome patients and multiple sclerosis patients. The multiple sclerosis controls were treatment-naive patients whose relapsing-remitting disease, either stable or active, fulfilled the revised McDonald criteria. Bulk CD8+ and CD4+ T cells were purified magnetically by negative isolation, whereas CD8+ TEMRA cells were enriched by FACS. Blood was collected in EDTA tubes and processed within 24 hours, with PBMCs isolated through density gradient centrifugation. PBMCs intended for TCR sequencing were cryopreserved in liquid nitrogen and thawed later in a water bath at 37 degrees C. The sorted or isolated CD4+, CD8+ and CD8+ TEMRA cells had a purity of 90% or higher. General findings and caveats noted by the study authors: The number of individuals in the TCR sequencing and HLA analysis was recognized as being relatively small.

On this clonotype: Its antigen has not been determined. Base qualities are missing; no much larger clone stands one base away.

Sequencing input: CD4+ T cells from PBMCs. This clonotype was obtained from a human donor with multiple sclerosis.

The CDR3: CASIRSGFRWELFF. The nucleotide sequence reads as follows: TGTGCCAGCATACGAAGCGGTTTTAGGTGGGAGCTGTTTTTT. The chain employs TRBV6-1 and TRBJ2-2, with a weak D call of TRBD2 (5 bases match). The CDR3 runs 14 amino acids, cysteine and phenylalanine included. The retained sequence is limited to the CDR3, 42 bases, with the frame set at the first base. The junction shows trimming of 7 bases on V and 9 bases on J, plus 18 bases between the germline ends. Taken from the germline V gene, the CDR1 and CDR2 loops are MNHNS and SASEGT.